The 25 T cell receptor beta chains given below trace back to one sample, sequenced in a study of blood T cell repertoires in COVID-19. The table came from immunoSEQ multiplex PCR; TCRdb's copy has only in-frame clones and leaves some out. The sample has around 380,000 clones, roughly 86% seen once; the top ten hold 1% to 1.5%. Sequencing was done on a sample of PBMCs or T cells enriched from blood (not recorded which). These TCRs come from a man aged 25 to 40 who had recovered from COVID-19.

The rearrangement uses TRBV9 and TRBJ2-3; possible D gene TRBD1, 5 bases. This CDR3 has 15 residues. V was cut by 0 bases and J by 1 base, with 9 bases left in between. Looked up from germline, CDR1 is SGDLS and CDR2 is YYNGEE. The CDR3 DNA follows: TGTGCCAGCAGCGTAGACGGCAGGGGCACAGATACGCAGTATTTT. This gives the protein CASSVDGRGTDTQYF.

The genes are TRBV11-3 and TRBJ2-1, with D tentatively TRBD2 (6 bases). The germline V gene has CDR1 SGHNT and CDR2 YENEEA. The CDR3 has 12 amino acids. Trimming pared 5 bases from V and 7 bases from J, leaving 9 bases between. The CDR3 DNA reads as TGTGCCAGCAGCGGGGACTTTAATGAGCAGTTCTTC. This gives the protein CASSGDFNEQFF.

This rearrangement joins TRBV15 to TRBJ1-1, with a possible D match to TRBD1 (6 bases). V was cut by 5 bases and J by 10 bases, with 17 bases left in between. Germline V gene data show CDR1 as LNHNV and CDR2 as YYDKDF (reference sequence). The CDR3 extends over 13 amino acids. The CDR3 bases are TGTGCCACCAGCCCGAGGGGGGGTTTTGGAGCTTTCTTT. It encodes CATSPRGGFGAFF.

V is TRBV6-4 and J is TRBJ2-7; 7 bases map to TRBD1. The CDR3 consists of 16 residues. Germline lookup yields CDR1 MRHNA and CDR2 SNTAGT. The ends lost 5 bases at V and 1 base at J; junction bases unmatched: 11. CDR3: CASSPQGVRGSYEQYF. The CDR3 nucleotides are TGTGCCAGCAGTCCTCAGGGGGTAAGAGGGTCCTACGAGCAGTACTTC.

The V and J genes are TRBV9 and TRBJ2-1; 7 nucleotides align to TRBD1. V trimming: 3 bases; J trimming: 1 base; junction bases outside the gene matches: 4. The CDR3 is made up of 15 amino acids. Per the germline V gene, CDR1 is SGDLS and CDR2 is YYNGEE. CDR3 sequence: CASSGQGGSYNEQFF. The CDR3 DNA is TGTGCCAGCAGCGGACAGGGTGGGTCCTACAATGAGCAGTTCTTC.

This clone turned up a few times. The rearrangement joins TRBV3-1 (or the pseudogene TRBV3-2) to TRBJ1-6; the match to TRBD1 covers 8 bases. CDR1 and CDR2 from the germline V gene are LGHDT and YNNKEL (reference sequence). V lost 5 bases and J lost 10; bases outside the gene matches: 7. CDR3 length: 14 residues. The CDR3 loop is CASSYGQGNSPLHF. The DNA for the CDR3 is TGTGCCAGCAGCTACGGACAGGGAAACTCACCCCTCCACTTT.

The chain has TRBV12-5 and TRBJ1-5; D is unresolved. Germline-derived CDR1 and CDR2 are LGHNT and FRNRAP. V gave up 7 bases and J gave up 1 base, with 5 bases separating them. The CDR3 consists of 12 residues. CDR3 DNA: TGTGCTAGTGACAGCAGCAATCAGCCCCAGCATTTT. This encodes CASDSSNQPQHF.

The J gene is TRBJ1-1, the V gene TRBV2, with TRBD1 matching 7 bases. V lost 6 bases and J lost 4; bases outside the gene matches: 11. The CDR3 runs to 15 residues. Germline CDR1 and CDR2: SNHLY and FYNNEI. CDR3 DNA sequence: TGTGCCAGCAGGAAAAATCCAGGGGGATTCACTGAAGCTTTCTTT. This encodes CASRKNPGGFTEAFF.

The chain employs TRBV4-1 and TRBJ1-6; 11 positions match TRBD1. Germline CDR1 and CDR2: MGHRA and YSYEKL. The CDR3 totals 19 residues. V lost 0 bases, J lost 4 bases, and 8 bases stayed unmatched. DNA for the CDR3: TGCGCCAGCAGCCAAGATCCCGGGACAGGGGGTATTTATAATTCACCCCTCCACTTT. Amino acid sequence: CASSQDPGTGGIYNSPLHF.

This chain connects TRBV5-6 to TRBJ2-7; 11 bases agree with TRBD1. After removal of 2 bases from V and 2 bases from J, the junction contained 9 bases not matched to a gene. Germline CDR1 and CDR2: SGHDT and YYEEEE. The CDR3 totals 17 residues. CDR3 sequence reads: CASSFPGQGELTYEQYF. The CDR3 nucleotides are TGTGCCAGCAGCTTTCCGGGACAGGGGGAGTTAACCTACGAGCAGTACTTC.

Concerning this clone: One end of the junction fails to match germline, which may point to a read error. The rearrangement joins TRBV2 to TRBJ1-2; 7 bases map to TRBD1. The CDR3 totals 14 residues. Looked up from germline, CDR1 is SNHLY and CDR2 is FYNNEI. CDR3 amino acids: CASTTRGVGYGYTF. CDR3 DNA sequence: TGTGCTAGCACCACCAGGGGGGTCGGATATGGCTACACCTTC.

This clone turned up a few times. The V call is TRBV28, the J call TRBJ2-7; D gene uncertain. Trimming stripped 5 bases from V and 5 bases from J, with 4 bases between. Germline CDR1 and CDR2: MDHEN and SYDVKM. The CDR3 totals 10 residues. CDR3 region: CASSVDEQYF. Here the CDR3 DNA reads TGTGCCAGCAGTGTAGACGAGCAGTACTTC.

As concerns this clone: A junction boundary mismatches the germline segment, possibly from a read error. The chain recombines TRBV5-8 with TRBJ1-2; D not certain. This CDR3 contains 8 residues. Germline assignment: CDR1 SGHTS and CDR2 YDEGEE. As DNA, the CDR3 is TGTGCCAGCAGCTTGCGTTCCTTC. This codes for CASSLRSF.

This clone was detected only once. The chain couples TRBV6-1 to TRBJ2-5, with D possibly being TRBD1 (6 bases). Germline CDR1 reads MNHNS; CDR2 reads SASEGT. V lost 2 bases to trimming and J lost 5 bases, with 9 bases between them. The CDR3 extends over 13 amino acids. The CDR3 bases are TGTGCCAGCAGTGAACAGGGGCGGGAGACCCAGTACTTC. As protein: CASSEQGRETQYF.

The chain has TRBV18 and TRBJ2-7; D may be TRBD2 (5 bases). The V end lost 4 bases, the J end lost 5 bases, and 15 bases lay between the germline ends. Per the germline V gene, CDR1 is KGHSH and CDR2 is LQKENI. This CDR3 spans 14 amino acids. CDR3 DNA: TGTGCCAGCTCACGCCATACTAACGGGGACGAGCAGTACTTC. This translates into CASSRHTNGDEQYF.

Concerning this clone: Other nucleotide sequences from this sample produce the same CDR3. CDR3 in amino acids: CASSYSGGNSPLHF. CDR3 bases: TGTGCCAGCAGTTATTCGGGGGGCAATTCACCCCTCCACTTT. This sequence joins TRBV6-5 and TRBJ1-6, with D perhaps matching TRBD1 (6 bases). CDR3 length: 14 residues. V was shortened by 3 bases and J by 7 bases, with 10 bases between the two germline ends. The germline gives CDR1 MNHEY, CDR2 SVGAGI.

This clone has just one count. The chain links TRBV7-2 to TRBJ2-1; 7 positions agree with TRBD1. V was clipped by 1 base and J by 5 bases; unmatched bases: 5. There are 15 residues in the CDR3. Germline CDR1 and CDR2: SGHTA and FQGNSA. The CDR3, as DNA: TGTGCCAGCAGCTTAGGCCAGGGGGATCACAATGAGCAGTTCTTC. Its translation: CASSLGQGDHNEQFF.

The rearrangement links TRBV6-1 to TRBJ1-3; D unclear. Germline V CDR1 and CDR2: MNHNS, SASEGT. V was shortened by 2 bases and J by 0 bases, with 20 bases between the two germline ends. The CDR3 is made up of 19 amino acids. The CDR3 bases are TGTGCCAGCAGTGAATATTTCGTAAACCCCCTACGCTCTGGAAACACCATATATTTT. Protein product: CASSEYFVNPLRSGNTIYF.

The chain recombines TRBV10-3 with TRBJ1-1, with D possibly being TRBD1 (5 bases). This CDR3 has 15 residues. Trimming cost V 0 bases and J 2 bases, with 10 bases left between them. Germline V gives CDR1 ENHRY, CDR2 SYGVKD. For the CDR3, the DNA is TGTGCCATCAGTGAGTCAGGAGACAGAAACACTGAAGCTTTCTTT. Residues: CAISESGDRNTEAFF.

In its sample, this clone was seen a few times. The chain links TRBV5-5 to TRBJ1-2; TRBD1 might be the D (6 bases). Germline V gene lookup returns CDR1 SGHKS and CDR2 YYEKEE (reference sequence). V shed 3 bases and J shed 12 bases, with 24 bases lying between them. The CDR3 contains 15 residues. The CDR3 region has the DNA TGTGCCAGCAGCTACTCGGGGACAAATAAGAATGACAACACCTTC. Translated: CASSYSGTNKNDNTF.

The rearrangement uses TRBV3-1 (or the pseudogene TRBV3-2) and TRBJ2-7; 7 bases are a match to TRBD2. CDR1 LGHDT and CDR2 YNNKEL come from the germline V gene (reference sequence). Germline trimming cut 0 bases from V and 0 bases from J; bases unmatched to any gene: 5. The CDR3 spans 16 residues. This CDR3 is CASSQDGRGGSYEQYF. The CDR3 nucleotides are TGTGCCAGCAGCCAAGATGGTCGCGGGGGCTCCTACGAGCAGTACTTC.

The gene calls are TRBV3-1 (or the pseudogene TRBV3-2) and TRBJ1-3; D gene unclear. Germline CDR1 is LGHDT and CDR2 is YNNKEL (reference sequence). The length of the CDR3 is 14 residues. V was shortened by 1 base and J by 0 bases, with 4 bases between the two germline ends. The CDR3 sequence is CASSQAYSGNTIYF. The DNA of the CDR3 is TGTGCCAGCAGCCAAGCCTACTCTGGAAACACCATATATTTT.

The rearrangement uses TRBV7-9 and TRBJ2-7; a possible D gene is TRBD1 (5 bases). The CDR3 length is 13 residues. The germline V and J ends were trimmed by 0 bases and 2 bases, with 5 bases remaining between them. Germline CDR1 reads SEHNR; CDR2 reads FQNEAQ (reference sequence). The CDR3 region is CASSLAGAYEQYF. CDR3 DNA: TGTGCCAGCAGCTTAGCAGGGGCCTACGAGCAGTACTTC.

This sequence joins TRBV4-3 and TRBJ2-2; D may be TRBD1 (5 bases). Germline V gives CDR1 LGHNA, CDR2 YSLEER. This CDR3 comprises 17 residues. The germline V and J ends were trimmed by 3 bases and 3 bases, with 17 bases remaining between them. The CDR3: CASSQRTLSRDTGELFF. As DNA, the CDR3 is TGCGCCAGCAGCCAGAGGACACTCTCACGGGACACCGGGGAGCTGTTTTTT.

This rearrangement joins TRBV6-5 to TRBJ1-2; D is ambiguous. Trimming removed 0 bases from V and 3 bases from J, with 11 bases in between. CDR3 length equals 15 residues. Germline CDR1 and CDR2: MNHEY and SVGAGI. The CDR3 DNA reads TGTGCCAGCAGTTACTCGACACAGAGTCACTATGGCTACACCTTC. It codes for CASSYSTQSHYGYTF.